What follows is one TCR beta chain and its context. Its antigen is still unknown. No per-base quality is available; no much larger clone lies one base away. The library came from the immunoSEQ multiplex PCR assay. For the original study's pipeline: A statistical classification framework was developed to diagnose cytomegalovirus status using the catalog of TCR beta chain sequences. TCRdb's version of the immuneACCESS table is confined to in-frame rearrangements and falls short of the full clone set. An unresolved V gene accounts for under half of the shortfall where checked; the remainder is of unknown origin. The V and J calls and clone size are taken from that table; D and trimming were inferred from the DNA. A total of some 98,000 clones appear in this sample, 87% of them only once. The ten largest clones add up to roughly 3.9% of the sample. The CDR3, cysteine through phenylalanine, is 13 amino acids long. The only DNA kept is the CDR3, 39 bases in frame from the first base. V lost 4 bases and J lost 4 bases; the stretch between them is 10 bases long. From a lookup of the germline V gene, CDR1 and CDR2 are SGHNT and YENEEA.

This specimen belongs to a study of cytomegalovirus exposure and HLA in healthy donors (dated by TCRdb to the late 2010s). Notes on the research overall: The approximately 710 repertoires of the first cohort and the roughly 110 validation repertoires were produced on the same platform, according to a later analysis. The study aimed to test whether signatures of past pathogen exposure could be identified by cataloging public T cell receptors. Along with the approximately 670-subject first cohort, a separate validation cohort of 120 different subjects was used. To predict cytomegalovirus infection status, the study combined high-throughput TCR immunosequencing, statistical association of individual TCRs with disease status, and machine learning. Study-level results and caveats: While some public TCRs were present in many individuals, most TCR sequences turned up only very rarely across donors. A few of the identified cytomegalovirus-associated TCR beta chains were confirmed in vitro to be specific for cytomegalovirus antigens. According to the authors, the approach could potentially be generalized to other disease states and immunological phenotypes. A later analysis lacked HLA typing for the validation cohort, so it scored co-occurrence in that cohort across all 110 or so repertoires. Of the cluster scores, 94% were above 0 in a later analysis, which found that TCRs clustered in the first cohort also tended to co-occur in the 120 or so validation repertoires. The study gave a list of over 150 TCR beta chains associated with cytomegalovirus. The classifier was reported to diagnose cytomegalovirus status with high specificity and sensitivity in both the original cohort and the validation cohort.

Separate from the approximately 670-subject first cohort, the validation cohort of some 130 subjects was the group to which the donors belonged. Sequenced sample: PBMCs. The sequence links TRBV11-3 to TRBJ2-5; the D segment could be TRBD2, given 6 matching bases. This sequence was found in a woman aged 25 to 39 in good health and CMV-seronegative. The CDR3 here reads CASSSKGGETQYF. The DNA sequence is as follows: TGTGCCAGCAGCTCGAAGGGAGGAGAGACCCAGTACTTC.